The rows below give T cell receptor beta chains drawn from one sample of a study of T cell responses to AZD1222 COVID-19 vaccine. Generated by immunoSEQ multiplex PCR, the TCRdb table keeps only in-frame clones and is missing some. The sample lists approximately 100,000 clones; 90% were seen once. Sequencing used peripheral blood, obtained on day 0 of AZD1222 vaccination. These receptors came from an adult in good health. CDR3s include the opening cysteine and the closing phenylalanine or tryptophan. D genes are given only for firm matches. The size entry is marked missing in some rows and otherwise reads once, few, many or a size class.

NA TRBJ2-1 TRBD2 17 TRBV5-1 CASSTGTSGGTYNEQFF TGCGCCAGCAGCACCGGGACTAGCGGGGGGACCTACAATGAGCAGTTCTTC
NA TRBJ2-2 NA 15 TRBV11-3 CASSIGTIGAGELFF TGTGCCAGCAGCATAGGGACAATAGGGGCCGGGGAGCTGTTTTTT
NA TRBJ1-4 NA 17 TRBV7-8 CASSLARVQRANEKLFF TGTGCCAGCAGCTTAGCGCGGGTTCAACGGGCTAATGAAAAACTGTTTTTT
once TRBJ1-1 NA 15 TRBV6-2/TRBV6-3 CASSSPRAGNTEAFF TGTGCCAGCAGCAGCCCACGAGCGGGTAACACTGAAGCTTTCTTT
NA TRBJ1-1 NA 14 TRBV2 CASSGRLGYTEAFF TGTGCCAGCAGTGGACGACTAGGATATACTGAAGCTTTCTTT
NA TRBJ1-2 NA 15 TRBV6-6 CASSLDLGRDYGYTF TGTGCCAGCAGCCTCGACCTGGGGCGCGACTATGGCTACACCTTC
NA TRBJ2-7 NA 12 TRBV10-3 CASIVGPQGQYF TGTGCCAGCATTGTGGGTCCGCAAGGGCAGTACTTC
NA TRBJ1-2 NA 13 TRBV30 CAWSESTVYRYTF TGTGCCTGGAGTGAAAGTACTGTCTATCGCTACACCTTC
NA TRBJ2-2 NA 12 TRBV19 CASNRDTGELFF TGTGCCAGTAACCGGGACACCGGGGAGCTGTTTTTT
NA TRBJ2-1 NA 14 TRBV7-3 CASSLALEGSGQFF TGTGCCAGCAGCTTAGCCCTGGAGGGGTCCGGGCAGTTCTTC
NA TRBJ2-7 TRBD1 13 TRBV11-2 CASSLDRVGEQYF TGTGCCAGCAGCCTCGACAGGGTGGGCGAGCAGTACTTC
NA TRBJ2-2 NA 11 TRBV5-1 CASSFTGELFF TGCGCCAGCAGCTTTACCGGGGAGCTGTTTTTT
NA TRBJ1-1 NA 16 TRBV11-2 CASRLPLAGANTEAFF TGTGCCAGCAGACTACCTTTGGCAGGGGCGAACACTGAAGCTTTCTTT
NA TRBJ2-5 NA 15 TRBV6-1 CASSEARGGQETQYF TGTGCCAGCAGTGAAGCGAGGGGGGGACAAGAGACCCAGTACTTC
NA TRBJ1-2 TRBD1 14 TRBV30 CAWSVLDRGYGYTF TGTGCCTGGAGTGTACTGGACAGGGGGTATGGCTACACCTTC
NA TRBJ2-1 NA 14 TRBV10-1 CASRRGTSGDEQFF TGCGCCAGCAGAAGGGGGACATCGGGCGATGAGCAGTTCTTC
NA TRBJ2-7 TRBD2 16 TRBV6-2/TRBV6-3 CASSFPRGGGFYEQYF TGTGCCAGCAGTTTCCCTCGGGGCGGGGGATTCTACGAGCAGTACTTC
NA TRBJ2-1 TRBD2 16 TRBV3-1/TRBV3-2 CASSALAGGSYNEQFF TGTGCCAGCAGCGCACTGGCGGGGGGCTCATACAATGAGCAGTTCTTC
NA TRBJ2-5 NA 11 TRBV12-3/TRBV12-4 CASSLGETQYF TGTGCCAGCAGTTTAGGGGAGACCCAGTACTTC
NA TRBJ2-5 NA 15 TRBV11-2 CASSLVGGAPETQYF TGTGCCAGCAGCTTAGTAGGGGGGGCCCCAGAGACCCAGTACTTC
NA TRBJ1-5 NA 13 TRBV27 CASSLDGIQPQHF TGTGCCAGCAGCTTGGACGGGATTCAGCCCCAGCATTTT
few TRBJ1-2 TRBD1 19 TRBV9 CASSPSYGTGGPEDDGYTF TGTGCCAGCAGCCCCTCGTACGGGACAGGGGGACCAGAGGACGATGGCTACACCTTC
NA TRBJ2-1 NA 16 TRBV10-3 CAISEGRAGRGIEQFF TGTGCCATCAGTGAAGGTCGCGCGGGGAGAGGAATTGAGCAGTTCTTC
NA TRBJ1-2 TRBD1 14 TRBV27 CASSEGTGNYGYTF TGTGCCAGCAGTGAAGGGACAGGGAACTATGGCTACACCTTC
NA TRBJ1-3 TRBD1 15 TRBV7-9 CASSTQGAAGNTIYF TGTGCCAGCAGCACTCAGGGGGCGGCTGGAAACACCATATATTTT
NA TRBJ2-5 TRBD2 15 TRBV6-2/TRBV6-3 CASSYPPSGQETQYF TGTGCCAGCAGTTACCCTCCTAGCGGCCAAGAGACCCAGTACTTC
NA TRBJ2-7 TRBD2 18 TRBV7-2 CASSLAGSRWGGSYEQYF TGTGCCAGCAGCTTAGCGGGAAGTAGGTGGGGGGGAAGCTACGAGCAGTACTTC
few TRBJ2-2 TRBD1 15 TRBV7-8 CASSWTGPNTGELFF TGTGCCAGCAGCTGGACAGGCCCGAACACCGGGGAGCTGTTTTTT
NA TRBJ2-3 NA 15 TRBV5-1 CASSPAPATSDTQYF TGCGCCAGCAGTCCGGCTCCGGCGACTTCAGATACGCAGTATTTT
NA TRBJ2-7 NA 14 TRBV19 CASSKDTYSYEQYF TGTGCCAGTAGTAAGGACACGTACTCCTACGAGCAGTACTTC
once TRBJ1-6 TRBD1 15 TRBV11-2 CASSSTGGSNSPLHF TGTGCCAGCAGCAGTACAGGGGGATCGAATTCACCCCTCCACTTT
NA TRBJ2-3 NA 14 TRBV5-5 CASSLVMGGDTQYF TGTGCCAGCAGCTTGGTGATGGGGGGAGATACGCAGTATTTT
once TRBJ2-3 NA 14 TRBV3-1/TRBV3-2 CASSPTGNTDTQYF TGTGCCAGCAGCCCTACAGGTAACACAGATACGCAGTATTTT
NA TRBJ1-6 TRBD1 13 TRBV14 CASNPGGYSPLHF TGTGCCAGCAACCCAGGGGGTTATTCACCCCTCCACTTT
NA TRBJ2-2 NA 14 TRBV6-5 CASSPLLVSGELFF TGTGCCAGCAGTCCTCTCCTAGTCTCGGGGGAGCTGTTTTTT
NA TRBJ1-1 NA 14 TRBV2 CASTYGGRRTEAFF TGTGCCAGCACCTATGGGGGGCGCCGTACTGAAGCTTTCTTT
NA TRBJ2-7 TRBD2 19 TRBV4-2 CASSRTSGGPEGVPYEQYF TGTGCCAGCAGCCGGACTAGCGGGGGACCAGAGGGGGTTCCCTACGAGCAGTACTTC
NA TRBJ2-1 NA 16 TRBV7-3 CASSLGWSAYNNEQFF TGTGCCAGCAGCTTGGGTTGGTCGGCCTATAACAATGAGCAGTTCTTC
once TRBJ1-2 NA 15 TRBV5-1 CASRDSDSLPYGYTF TGCGCCAGCAGGGACTCGGACAGCCTCCCCTATGGCTACACCTTC
NA TRBJ2-7 NA 15 TRBV2 CASSEFRQGEGGQYF TGTGCCAGCAGTGAATTTCGGCAAGGGGAAGGGGGGCAGTACTTC
NA TRBJ1-1 NA 13 TRBV9 CASSGPMNTEAFF TGTGCCAGCAGCGGGCCTATGAACACTGAAGCTTTCTTT
NA TRBJ2-3 NA 14 TRBV12-5 CASGADSSTDTQYF TGTGCTAGTGGGGCGGACTCTAGCACAGATACGCAGTATTTT
NA TRBJ1-1 NA 14 TRBV27 CASSFRATNTEAFF TGTGCCAGCAGTTTCAGGGCGACGAACACTGAAGCTTTCTTT
NA TRBJ1-5 NA 14 TRBV19 CASSIAHSNQPQHF TGTGCCAGTAGTATTGCGCATAGCAATCAGCCCCAGCATTTT
NA TRBJ2-5 TRBD2 15 TRBV11-2 CASSPTAGVGETQYF TGTGCCAGCAGTCCCACAGCGGGGGTCGGAGAGACCCAGTACTTC